The 19 T cell receptor beta chains listed next were all sequenced from one sample in a study of T cells after yellow fever vaccination. A single record per CDR3 protein comes from TCRdb applying MiXCR to the 5' RACE reads. Among about 580,000 distinct CDR3 sequences listed, about 15% were seen once. The source was PBMCs, collected about 5 days after the first yellow fever vaccination. The origin of the receptors is a man between 18 and 35 years old who received the YFV17D yellow fever vaccine.

The chain recombines TRBV24-1 with TRBJ2-5, with D uncertain. The CDR3 contains 14 residues. Trimming stripped 5 bases from V and 3 bases from J, with 12 bases between. Germline V lookup: CDR1 KGHDR, CDR2 SFDVKD. The CDR3 loop reads CATSGSDTKETQYF. The CDR3, as DNA: TGTGCCACCAGTGGGAGTGACACCAAAGAGACCCAGTACTTC.

In this sample, this clonotype turned up a few times. The gene calls are TRBV28 and TRBJ1-1; D not certain. V dropped 1 base and J dropped 4 bases, with 10 bases sitting between them. The CDR3 runs to 14 residues. Germline V gives CDR1 MDHEN, CDR2 SYDVKM. In DNA, the CDR3 is TGTGCCAGCAGTTTATCTGGGGTAGCCACTGAAGCTTTCTTT. It codes for CASSLSGVATEAFF.

This clonotype appeared a few times. The CDR3 reads CASSLAWGDYEQYV. Written as DNA, the CDR3 is TGTGCCAGCAGCTTGGCTTGGGGGGATTACGAGCAGTACGTC. This rearrangement joins TRBV5-5 to TRBJ2-7, with a possible D match to TRBD2 (6 bases). The CDR3 loop spans 14 amino acids. Trimming shortened V by 0 bases and J by 4 bases, and 11 bases separated the two germline ends. Germline V gene sequence: CDR1 SGHKS, CDR2 YYEKEE (reference sequence).

This clonotype was found a few times. The rearrangement uses TRBV29-1 and TRBJ2-3; D is undetermined. Germline V gives CDR1 SQVTM, CDR2 ANQGSEA. This CDR3 spans 15 amino acids. Trimming shortened V by 0 bases and J by 5 bases, and 15 bases separated the two germline ends. The CDR3 nucleotides are TGCAGCGTTGAAGATAAAGCTGTCGGCAGAGATACGCAGTATTTT. As protein: CSVEDKAVGRDTQYF.

The chain uses TRBV5-1 and TRBJ2-1; no definite D call. CDR3 length: 12 residues. Trimming cost V 4 bases and J 11 bases, with 13 bases left between them. Germline CDR1 reads SGHRS; CDR2 reads YFSETQ. The chain's CDR3 is CASSVHQQKQFF. CDR3 sequence (DNA): TGCGCCAGCAGCGTACACCAGCAGAAGCAGTTCTTC.

This chain links TRBV7-3 with TRBJ2-1; D gene unclear. From germline, CDR1 is SGHTA and CDR2 FQGTGA. This CDR3 contains 13 residues. The V end lost 2 bases, the J end lost 5 bases, and 7 bases lay between the germline ends. CDR3 loop: CASSLVLNNEQFF. The CDR3 DNA sequence: TGTGCCAGCAGCTTAGTTCTAAACAATGAGCAGTTCTTC.

V is TRBV6-1 and J is TRBJ1-1; the D is unclear. The length of the CDR3 is 17 residues. Germline CDR1 reads MNHNS; CDR2 reads SASEGT. Deletions cut 6 bases from V and 0 bases from J, with 20 bases between. The CDR3 sequence: CASSLLGAGTLNTEAFF. The CDR3 bases are TGTGCCAGCAGCCTCCTGGGTGCTGGAACACTGAACACTGAAGCTTTCTTT.

A few counts support this clonotype. This sequence joins TRBV6-2 or TRBV6-3 and TRBJ1-1; D might be TRBD1 (6 bases). The CDR3 extends over 15 amino acids. V lost 6 bases to trimming and J lost 1 base, with 15 bases between them. Germline assignment: CDR1 MNHEY and CDR2 SVGEGT. The CDR3 DNA follows: TGTGCCAGCAGGGACCTTCCGGGACAGAACACTGAAGCTTTCTTT. Translated, it gives CASRDLPGQNTEAFF.

The chain has TRBV10-3 and TRBJ2-1; weak D call: TRBD1 (6 bases). The germline V and J ends were trimmed by 0 bases and 6 bases, with 15 bases remaining between them. Germline CDR1 is ENHRY and CDR2 is SYGVKD. This CDR3 has 16 amino acids. CDR3 loop: CAISESDRRQGNEQFF. DNA for the CDR3: TGTGCCATCAGTGAGTCCGACAGGAGGCAGGGCAATGAGCAGTTCTTC.

A few counts support this clonotype. J is TRBJ2-3 and V is TRBV20-1, with D perhaps matching TRBD1 or TRBD2 (5 bases each). The germline V gene encodes CDR1 DFQATT and CDR2 SNEGSKA (reference sequence). Trimming shortened V by 4 bases and J by 4 bases, and 15 bases separated the two germline ends. The CDR3 length is 14 residues. The chain's CDR3 is CSAIRDGRADTQYF. CDR3 DNA sequence: TGCAGTGCTATCCGGGACGGGCGGGCAGATACGCAGTATTTT.

This clonotype was picked up a small number of times. The chain couples TRBV10-3 to TRBJ2-5, with a tentative D call TRBD2 (5 bases). Trimming stripped 6 bases from V and 0 bases from J, with 11 bases between. The germline V gene has CDR1 ENHRY and CDR2 SYGVKD. The CDR3 has 14 amino acids. CDR3 amino acids: CAIRGEGYQETQYF. The CDR3 bases are TGTGCCATCAGGGGAGAGGGTTACCAAGAGACCCAGTACTTC.

There are a few counts of this clonotype. The chain carries TRBV20-1 and TRBJ1-5; D call uncertain. The germline gives CDR1 DFQATT, CDR2 SNEGSKA (reference sequence). Trimming cost V 6 bases and J 2 bases, with 20 bases left between them. The CDR3 is 16 amino acids. The CDR3 sequence is CSALQEVPWGNQPQHF. CDR3 DNA sequence: TGCAGTGCCTTACAAGAGGTCCCCTGGGGCAATCAGCCCCAGCATTTT.

This chain links TRBV20-1 with TRBJ2-3; no definite D call. Germline V CDR1 and CDR2: DFQATT, SNEGSKA (reference sequence). This CDR3 contains 12 residues. Trimming pared 7 bases from V and 2 bases from J, leaving 10 bases between. CDR3 bases: TGCAGTGTGGTGGGGTTCACAGATACGCAGTATTTT. Protein: CSVVGFTDTQYF.

This rearrangement joins TRBV27 to TRBJ2-3, with 8 bases aligning to TRBD2. CDR1 is MNHEY, CDR2 SMNVEV, per germline (reference sequence). The V gene end was trimmed by 2 bases and the J gene end by 7 bases; junction bases not matched to a gene: 8. This CDR3 is 15 amino acids long. The CDR3 DNA reads as TGTGCCAGCAGTTTAGATAGCGGGGACTTTCATACGCAGTATTTT. Residues: CASSLDSGDFHTQYF.

Only a few counts were recorded for this clonotype. The V gene is TRBV13, the J gene TRBJ2-2; TRBD1 aligns across 7 bases. There are 14 residues in the CDR3. V shed 7 bases and J 2 bases; nucleotides not matched to a gene: 4. Germline CDR1 PRHDT, CDR2 FYEKMQ (reference sequence). The CDR3 DNA reads as TGTGCCAGCACGACAGGGCTAAACACCGGGGAGCTGTTTTTT. Protein sequence: CASTTGLNTGELFF.

V usage is TRBV20-1 and J usage is TRBJ2-5; 8 bases map to TRBD1. CDR3 length: 14 residues. The germline V gene has CDR1 DFQATT and CDR2 SNEGSKA (reference sequence). J lost 2 bases, V lost 6 bases, and 8 bases had no gene match. The CDR3 sequence is CSAKDRVGQETQYF. The DNA of the CDR3 is TGCAGTGCAAAGGACAGGGTTGGGCAAGAGACCCAGTACTTC.

This clonotype was seen only a few times. The rearrangement links TRBV29-1 to TRBJ1-2; D unresolved. The CDR3 is 11 amino acids. CDR1 SQVTM and CDR2 ANQGSEA come from the germline V gene. V was pared by 7 bases and J by 2 bases, with 8 bases between. As DNA, the CDR3 is TGCAGCGCAGCGGCGAACTATGGCTACACCTTC. It translates to CSAAANYGYTF.

The V call is TRBV10-3, the J call TRBJ1-6, with D possibly being TRBD1 (6 bases). This CDR3 has 15 amino acids. Germline assignment: CDR1 ENHRY and CDR2 SYGVKD. Deletions cut 10 bases from V and 8 bases from J, with 21 bases between. Here the CDR3 DNA reads TGTGCCACCCTCTCGACACAGGGTACGGATTCACCCCTCCACTTT. Translation gives CATLSTQGTDSPLHF.

The chain joins TRBV7-2 to TRBJ2-1; D assignment may be TRBD1 or TRBD2 (5 bases each). Trimming stripped 1 base from V and 7 bases from J, with 11 bases between. The CDR3 is made up of 14 amino acids. Germline V gene lookup returns CDR1 SGHTA and CDR2 FQGNSA. This CDR3 reads CASSLGGNWNEQFF. The CDR3 nucleotides read TGTGCCAGCAGCTTAGGGGGGAATTGGAATGAGCAGTTCTTC.